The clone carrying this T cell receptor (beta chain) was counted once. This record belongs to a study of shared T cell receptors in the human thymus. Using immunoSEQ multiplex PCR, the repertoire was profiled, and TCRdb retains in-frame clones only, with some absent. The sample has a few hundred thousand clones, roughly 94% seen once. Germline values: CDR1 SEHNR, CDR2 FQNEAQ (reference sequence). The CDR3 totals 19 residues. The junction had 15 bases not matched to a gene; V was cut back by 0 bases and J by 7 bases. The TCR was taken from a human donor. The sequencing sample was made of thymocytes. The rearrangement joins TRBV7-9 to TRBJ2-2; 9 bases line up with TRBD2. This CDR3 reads CASSLAGAASGIAGGELFF. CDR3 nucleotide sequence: TGTGCCAGCAGCTTAGCTGGGGCGGCTAGCGGGATAGCTGGCGGGGAGCTGTTTTTT. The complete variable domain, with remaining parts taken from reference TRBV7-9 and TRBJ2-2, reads DTGVSQNPRHKITKRGQNVTFRCDPISEHNRLYWYRQTLGQGPEFLTYFQNEAQLEKSRLLSDRFSAERPKGSFSTLEIQRTEQGDSAMYLCASSLAGAASGIAGGELFFGEGSRLTVL.